The T cell receptor beta chain under discussion was sequenced for a study of T-cell reconstitution after alpha-beta-depleted transplantation in children (TCRdb year 2016). A note on the overall study: The study quantitatively tracked T-cell immune reconstitution after TCRalphabeta/CD19-depleted allogeneic hematopoietic cell transplantation in children using TCR repertoire profiling.

Ten or more counts support this clonotype. The antigen it binds to is not known. Base qualities are missing; no much larger clone stands one base away. The CDR3 starts with the cysteine, ends with the phenylalanine, and has 13 residues. Left in the record is the CDR3 DNA by itself, 39 bases read in frame from the first base. V lost 10 bases and J lost 3 bases, and the count of bases not matched to a germline gene is 7. The library was obtained by PCR. The sample was run on an Illumina HiSeq 2500. TCR libraries were prepared with molecular barcoding, using unique molecular identifiers to normalize TCRbeta repertoire quantification. The raw public data were reprocessed by TCRdb itself: fastp quality trimming at Q25, MiXCR clonotype calling, in-frame beta chains only. Each entry merges the rows of one CDR3 protein and shows their most common DNA and genes. The sample table contains 190,000 or so distinct CDR3 sequences; only one count was recorded for roughly 15% of them. The ten largest clones take up roughly an eighth of the sample.

The chain links TRBV12-3 or TRBV12-4 with TRBJ2-7; TRBD2 lines up with 9 middle nucleotides. Material: PBMCs from the stem cell graft donor, obtained from the stem cell graft. The receptor comes from a human donor who donated a stem cell graft to a child with acute lymphoblastic leukemia. The encoded CDR3 is CATGRTSDYEQYF. The DNA sequence reads TGTGCCACGGGGCGGACTAGCGACTACGAGCAGTACTTC.